This TCR beta chain was identified in a study of cytomegalovirus exposure and HLA in healthy donors. Study in general: The study's early data release held about 80 million unique TCRs from HLA-typed donors.

60 Vbeta and 13 Jbeta primers were used in PCR. Original data processing: Some 9.9 million shared chains were among approximately 87 million unique TCR beta chains counted in a later analysis. Repertoires were generated with immunoSEQ multiplex PCR, while TCRdb's copy carries only in-frame clones and drops some. The V and J calls and the clone size are those of that table, but D and trimming were determined from the DNA. The table shows approximately 93,000 clones, with about four fifths occurring only once. The CDR3 is 15 amino acids. CDR1 MDHEN and CDR2 SYDVKM come from the germline V gene. Trimming removed 6 bases from V and 4 bases from J; junction bases left unmatched: 10. The study's findings and limits: The listing of 150 or so TCR beta chains classed them as cytomegalovirus-associated.

On this clone itself: Its specificity is not known.

Sequencing used PBMCs. V is TRBV28 and J is TRBJ2-7, with 9 bases that match TRBD2. This receptor was identified in a woman aged 40 to 49 in good health and CMV-seronegative. The CDR3 region is CASSPGTSRNYEQYF. The DNA for the CDR3 is TGTGCCAGCAGCCCCGGGACTAGCAGAAATTACGAGCAGTACTTC.